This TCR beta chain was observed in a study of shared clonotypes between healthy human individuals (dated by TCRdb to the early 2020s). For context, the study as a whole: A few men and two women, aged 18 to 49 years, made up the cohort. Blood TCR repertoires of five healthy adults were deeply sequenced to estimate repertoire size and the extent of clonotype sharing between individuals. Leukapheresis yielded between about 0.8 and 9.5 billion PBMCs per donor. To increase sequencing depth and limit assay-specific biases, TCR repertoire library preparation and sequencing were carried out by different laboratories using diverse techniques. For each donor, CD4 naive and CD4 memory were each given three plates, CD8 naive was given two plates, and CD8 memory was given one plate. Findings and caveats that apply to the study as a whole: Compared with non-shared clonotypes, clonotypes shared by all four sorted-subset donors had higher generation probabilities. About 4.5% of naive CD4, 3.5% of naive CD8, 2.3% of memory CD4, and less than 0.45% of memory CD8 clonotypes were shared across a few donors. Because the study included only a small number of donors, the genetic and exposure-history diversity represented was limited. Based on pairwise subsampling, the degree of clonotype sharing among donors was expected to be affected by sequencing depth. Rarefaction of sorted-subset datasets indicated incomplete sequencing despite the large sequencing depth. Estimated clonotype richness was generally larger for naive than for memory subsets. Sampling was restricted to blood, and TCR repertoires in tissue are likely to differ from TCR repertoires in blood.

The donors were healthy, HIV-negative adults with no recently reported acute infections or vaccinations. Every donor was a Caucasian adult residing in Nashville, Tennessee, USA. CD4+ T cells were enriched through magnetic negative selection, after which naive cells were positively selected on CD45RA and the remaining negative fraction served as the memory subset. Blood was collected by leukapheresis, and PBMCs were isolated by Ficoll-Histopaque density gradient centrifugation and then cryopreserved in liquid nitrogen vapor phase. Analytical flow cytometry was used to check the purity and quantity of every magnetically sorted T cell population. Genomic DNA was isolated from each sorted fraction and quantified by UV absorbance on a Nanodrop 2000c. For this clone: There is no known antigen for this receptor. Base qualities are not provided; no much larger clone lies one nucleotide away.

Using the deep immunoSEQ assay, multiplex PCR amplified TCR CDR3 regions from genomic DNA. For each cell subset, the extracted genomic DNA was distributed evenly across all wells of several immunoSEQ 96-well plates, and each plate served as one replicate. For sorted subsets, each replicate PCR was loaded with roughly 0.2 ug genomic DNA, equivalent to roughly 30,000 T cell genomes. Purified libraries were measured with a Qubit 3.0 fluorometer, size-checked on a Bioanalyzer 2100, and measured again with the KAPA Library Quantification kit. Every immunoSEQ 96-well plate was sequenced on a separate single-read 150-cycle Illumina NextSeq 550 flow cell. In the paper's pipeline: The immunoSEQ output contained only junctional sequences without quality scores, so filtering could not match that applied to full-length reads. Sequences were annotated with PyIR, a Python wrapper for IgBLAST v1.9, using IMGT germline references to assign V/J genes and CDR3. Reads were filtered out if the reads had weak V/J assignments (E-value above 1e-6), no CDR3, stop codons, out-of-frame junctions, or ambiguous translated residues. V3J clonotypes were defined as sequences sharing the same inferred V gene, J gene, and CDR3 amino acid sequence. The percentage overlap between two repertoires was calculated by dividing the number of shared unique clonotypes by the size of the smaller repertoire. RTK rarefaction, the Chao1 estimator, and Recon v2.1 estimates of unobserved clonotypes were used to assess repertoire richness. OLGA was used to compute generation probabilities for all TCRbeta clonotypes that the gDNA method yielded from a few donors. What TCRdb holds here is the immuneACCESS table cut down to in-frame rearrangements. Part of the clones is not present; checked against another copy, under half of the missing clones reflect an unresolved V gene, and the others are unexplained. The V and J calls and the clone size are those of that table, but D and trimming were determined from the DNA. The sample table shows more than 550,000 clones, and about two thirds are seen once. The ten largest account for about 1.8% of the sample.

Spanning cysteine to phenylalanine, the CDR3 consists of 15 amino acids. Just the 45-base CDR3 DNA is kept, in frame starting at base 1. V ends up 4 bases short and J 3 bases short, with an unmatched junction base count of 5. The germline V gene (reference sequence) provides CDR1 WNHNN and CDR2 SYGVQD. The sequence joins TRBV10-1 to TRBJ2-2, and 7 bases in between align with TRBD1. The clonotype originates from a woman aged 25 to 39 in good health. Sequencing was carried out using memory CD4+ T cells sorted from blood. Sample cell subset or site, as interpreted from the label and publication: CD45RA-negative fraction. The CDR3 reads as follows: CASSGGGADTGELFF. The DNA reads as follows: TGCGCCAGCAGTGGAGGGGGCGCAGACACCGGGGAGCTGTTTTTT.